This T cell receptor beta chain is from a study of T cell responses to AZD1222 COVID-19 vaccine. Study results and caveats: The breadth and depth of Spike-specific TCRs increased once two AZD1222 doses had been given. White British people made up most donors, females outnumbered males, and clonal diversity was possibly underestimated.

The CDR3 length is 14 residues. Germline V gives CDR1 MNHEY, CDR2 SMNVEV (reference sequence). The V end lost 1 base, the J end lost 7 bases, and 13 bases lay between the germline ends. This clone is a singleton in its sample. What it binds is not known. The assay was immunoSEQ multiplex PCR, and TCRdb's table has in-frame clones only and misses some. Counted here are some 140,000 clones, approximately 91% occurring once; the ten biggest clones make up approximately 1.6%. Here the sequenced sample was peripheral blood, taken on day 0 of AZD1222 vaccination. The TCR sequence derives from an adult in good health. The V call is TRBV27, the J call TRBJ1-1; D gene uncertain. CDR3 residues: CASSLYTLDGEAFF. As DNA, the CDR3 is TGTGCCAGCAGTTTATACACTCTCGATGGTGAAGCTTTCTTT.